This T cell receptor beta chain was recorded in a study of blood T cell repertoires in COVID-19. Study background: Both acute and convalescent COVID-19 samples were obtained from the United States, Italy and Spain. PBMCs, B-cell-depleted T cells, or T cells were the source of the cDNA or gDNA that made up the material.

Germline CDR1 and CDR2: ENHRY and SYGVKD. This CDR3 contains 12 residues. With 0 bases removed from V and 6 bases from J, the gap between germline ends came to 4 bases. Methods used by the authors: Using reference gene primer amplification, nucleated cell counts were estimated. Some clones are missing from TCRdb's copy, which holds only in-frame ones; the method was immunoSEQ multiplex PCR. The V and J calls and clone size were taken over from that table, and D and trimming were inferred from the DNA. Among tens of thousands of clones listed, 70% to 85% were seen once. The source of this sequence is a woman between 65 and 79 years old with acute or convalescent COVID-19. The rearrangement joins TRBV10-3 to TRBJ2-3, with D hard to call. The material sequenced was peripheral blood. In nucleotides, the CDR3 is TGTGCCATCAGTGAGTCCGGGGATACGCAGTATTTT. The encoded protein is CAISESGDTQYF.